Listed here is a single T cell receptor (beta chain). Its specificity is unknown. The CDR3 totals 15 residues. Germline assignment: CDR1 MGHRA and CDR2 YSYEKL. V was trimmed by 1 base and J by 5 bases, leaving 14 bases between them. These data originate in a study of PD-1 blockade in classical Hodgkin lymphoma. The study's findings and limits: By C4D1, CD4+ diversity increased significantly, especially in complete responders. Complete responders entered with baseline diversity on par with newly diagnosed patients, the results showed.

Time point: cycle 4 day 1 (C4D1), after less than seven weeks of nivolumab. After autologous stem cell transplantation all patients relapsed, and prior brentuximab vedotin exposure differed between cohorts. Complete response, partial response or progressive disease constituted the best responses recorded. Method: immunoSEQ multiplex PCR; TCRdb's copy keeps in-frame clones and lacks some. The data contain about 90,000 clones, 90% of them singletons. Source: peripheral blood mononuclear cells (PBMCs), taken before the fourth cycle of nivolumab. V gene TRBV4-1 combines with J gene TRBJ2-5, with D possibly TRBD1 on 6 matching bases. This sequence originates from a human donor with classical Hodgkin lymphoma. The CDR3 DNA sequence: TGCGCCAGCAGCCAAGTGGCACAGGGTTATGAGACCCAGTACTTC. It codes for CASSQVAQGYETQYF.